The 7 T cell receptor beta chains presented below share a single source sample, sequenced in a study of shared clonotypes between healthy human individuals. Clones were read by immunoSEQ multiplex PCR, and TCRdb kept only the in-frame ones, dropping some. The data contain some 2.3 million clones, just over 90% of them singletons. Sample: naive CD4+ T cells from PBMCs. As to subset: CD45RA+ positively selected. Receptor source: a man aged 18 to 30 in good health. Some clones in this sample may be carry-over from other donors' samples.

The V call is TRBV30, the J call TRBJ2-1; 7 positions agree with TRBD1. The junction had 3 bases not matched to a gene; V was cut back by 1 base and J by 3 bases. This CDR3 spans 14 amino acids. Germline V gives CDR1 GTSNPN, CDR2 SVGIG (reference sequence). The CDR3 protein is CAWSGGGYYNEQFF. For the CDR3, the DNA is TGTGCCTGGAGTGGAGGGGGCTACTACAATGAGCAGTTCTTC. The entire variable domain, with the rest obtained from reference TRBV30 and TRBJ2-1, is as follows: SQTIHQWPATLVQPVGSPLSLECTVEGTSNPNLYWYRQAAGRGLQLLFYSVGIGQISSEVPQNLSASRPQDRQFILSSKKLLLSDSGFYLCAWSGGGYYNEQFFGPGTRLTVL.

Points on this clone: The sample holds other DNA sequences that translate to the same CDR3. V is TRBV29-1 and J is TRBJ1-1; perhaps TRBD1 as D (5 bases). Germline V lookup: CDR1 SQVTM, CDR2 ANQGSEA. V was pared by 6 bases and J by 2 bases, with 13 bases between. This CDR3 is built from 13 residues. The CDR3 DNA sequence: TGCAGCGTGGCCGGGACGGTAAACACTGAAGCTTTCTTT. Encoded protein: CSVAGTVNTEAFF.

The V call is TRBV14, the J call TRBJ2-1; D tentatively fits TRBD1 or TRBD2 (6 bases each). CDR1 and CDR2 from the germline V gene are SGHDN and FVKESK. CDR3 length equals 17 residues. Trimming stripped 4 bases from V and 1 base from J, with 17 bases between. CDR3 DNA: TGTGCCAGCAGCCCCTTTACGGGGGCTTATTCCTACAATGAGCAGTTCTTC. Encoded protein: CASSPFTGAYSYNEQFF.

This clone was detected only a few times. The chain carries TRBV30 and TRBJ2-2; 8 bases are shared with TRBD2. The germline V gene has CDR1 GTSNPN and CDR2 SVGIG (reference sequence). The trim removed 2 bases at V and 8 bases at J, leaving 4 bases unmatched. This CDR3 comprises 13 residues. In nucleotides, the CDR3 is TGTGCCTGGAGTTGGTTAGCGGGAGGGGAGCTGTTTTTT. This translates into CAWSWLAGGELFF.

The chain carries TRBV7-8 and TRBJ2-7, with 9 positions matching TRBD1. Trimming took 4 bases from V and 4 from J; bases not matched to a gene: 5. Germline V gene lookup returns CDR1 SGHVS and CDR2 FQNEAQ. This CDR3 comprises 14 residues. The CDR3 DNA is TGTGCCAGCAGCTCGATGGGACAGGGTTACGAGCAGTACTTC. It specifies CASSSMGQGYEQYF.

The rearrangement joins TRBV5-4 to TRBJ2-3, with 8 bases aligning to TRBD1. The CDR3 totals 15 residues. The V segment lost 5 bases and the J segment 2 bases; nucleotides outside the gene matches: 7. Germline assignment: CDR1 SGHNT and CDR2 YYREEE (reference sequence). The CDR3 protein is CASSKRTGTTDTQYF. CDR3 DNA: TGTGCCAGCAGTAAACGGACAGGGACCACAGATACGCAGTATTTT.

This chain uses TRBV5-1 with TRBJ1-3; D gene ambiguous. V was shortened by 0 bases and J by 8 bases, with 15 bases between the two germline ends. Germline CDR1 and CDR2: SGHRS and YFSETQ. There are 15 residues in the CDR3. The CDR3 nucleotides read TGCGCCAGCAGCTTGGGGACTATCCCGGCGGACACCATATATTTT. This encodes CASSLGTIPADTIYF. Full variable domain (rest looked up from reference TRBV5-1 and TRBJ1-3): KAGVTQTPRYLIKTRGQQVTLSCSPISGHRSVSWYQQTPGQGLQFLFEYFSETQRNKGNFPGRFSGRQFSNSRSEMNVSTLELGDSALYLCASSLGTIPADTIYFGEGSWLTVV.